Sequencing of this T cell receptor (beta chain) was carried out in a study of blood T cell repertoires in COVID-19. Turning to the study itself: Acute and convalescent COVID-19 samples came from the United States, Italy and Spain.

Sequencing was performed with immunoSEQ multiplex PCR; in TCRdb, only in-frame clones are kept and a portion is missing. The sample includes over 150,000 clones, approximately 91% of them seen just once. The CDR3 is made up of 13 amino acids. Trimming cost V 6 bases and J 4 bases, with 10 bases left between them. Germline CDR1 and CDR2: MNHEY and SVGAGI. The specimen sequenced was peripheral blood. This TCR was recovered from a man between 18 and 35 years old with acute or convalescent COVID-19. This rearrangement joins TRBV6-5 to TRBJ1-5; possibly TRBD1 for D (5 bases). CDR3 loop: CASSRTLNQPQHF. The CDR3 DNA reads TGTGCCAGCAGCAGGACACTAAATCAGCCCCAGCATTTT.